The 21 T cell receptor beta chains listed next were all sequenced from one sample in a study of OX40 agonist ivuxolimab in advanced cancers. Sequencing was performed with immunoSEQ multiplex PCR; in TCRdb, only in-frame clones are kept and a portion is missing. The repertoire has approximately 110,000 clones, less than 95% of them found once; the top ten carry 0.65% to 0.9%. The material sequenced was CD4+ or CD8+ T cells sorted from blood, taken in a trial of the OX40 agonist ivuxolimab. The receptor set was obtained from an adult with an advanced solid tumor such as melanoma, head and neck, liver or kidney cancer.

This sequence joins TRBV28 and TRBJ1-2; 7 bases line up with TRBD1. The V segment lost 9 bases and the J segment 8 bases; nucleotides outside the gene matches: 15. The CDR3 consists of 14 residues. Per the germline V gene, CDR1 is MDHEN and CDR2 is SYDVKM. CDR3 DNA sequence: TGTGCCAGTCGAGGTCGGCAGGGGGGCTCCGGCTACACCTTC. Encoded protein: CASRGRQGGSGYTF.

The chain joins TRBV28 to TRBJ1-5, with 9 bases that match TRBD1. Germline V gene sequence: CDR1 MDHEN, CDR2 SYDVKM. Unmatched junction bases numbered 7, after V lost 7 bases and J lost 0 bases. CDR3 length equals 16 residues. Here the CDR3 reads CASTLQGAYSNQPQHF. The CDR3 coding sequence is TGTGCCAGCACCCTACAGGGGGCTTATAGCAATCAGCCCCAGCATTTT.

CDR3 loop: CASRPGTSASYEQYF. The CDR3 region has the DNA TGTGCCAGCAGGCCCGGGACTAGCGCATCCTACGAGCAGTACTTC. The chain combines TRBV28 with TRBJ2-7; 10 positions match TRBD2. Trimming took 6 bases from V and 1 from J; bases not matched to a gene: 6. The CDR3 runs to 15 residues. Looked up from germline, CDR1 is MDHEN and CDR2 is SYDVKM.

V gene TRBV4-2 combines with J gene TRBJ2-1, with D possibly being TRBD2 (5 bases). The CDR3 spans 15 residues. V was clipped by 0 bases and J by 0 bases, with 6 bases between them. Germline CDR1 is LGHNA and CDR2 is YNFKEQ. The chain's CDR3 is CASSQDRGSYNEQFF. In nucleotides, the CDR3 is TGTGCCAGCAGCCAAGATCGGGGCTCCTACAATGAGCAGTTCTTC.

The CDR3 DNA reads as TGTGCCAGCAGTTACAACACTGAGGGCACTGAAGCTTTCTTT. It translates to CASSYNTEGTEAFF. This chain joins TRBV6-5 and TRBJ1-1; the D is unclear. V lost 2 bases to trimming and J lost 4 bases, with 11 bases between them. This CDR3 contains 14 residues. Per germline, CDR1 MNHEY and CDR2 SVGAGI.

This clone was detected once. The chain's CDR3 is CASSPRGGDPVGNTIYF. CDR3 DNA: TGTGCCAGCAGCCCAAGGGGGGGGGATCCCGTCGGAAACACCATATATTTT. The V call is TRBV9, the J call TRBJ1-3, with D perhaps matching TRBD1 (6 bases). Deletions cut 4 bases from V and 4 bases from J, with 21 bases between. The CDR3 covers 17 residues. Per germline, CDR1 SGDLS and CDR2 YYNGEE.

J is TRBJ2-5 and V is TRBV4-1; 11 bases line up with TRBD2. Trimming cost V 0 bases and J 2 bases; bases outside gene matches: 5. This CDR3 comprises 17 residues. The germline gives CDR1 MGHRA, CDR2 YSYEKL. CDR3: CASSQEPIAGGQETQYF. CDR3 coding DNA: TGCGCCAGCAGCCAAGAACCGATAGCGGGAGGGCAAGAGACCCAGTACTTC.

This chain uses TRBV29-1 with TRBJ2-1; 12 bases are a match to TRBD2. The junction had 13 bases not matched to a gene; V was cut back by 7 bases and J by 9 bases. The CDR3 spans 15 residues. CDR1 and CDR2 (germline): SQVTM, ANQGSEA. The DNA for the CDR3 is TGCAGCGCCCATTTCTGGCTAGCGGGAGGGACTGAGCAGTTCTTC. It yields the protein CSAHFWLAGGTEQFF.

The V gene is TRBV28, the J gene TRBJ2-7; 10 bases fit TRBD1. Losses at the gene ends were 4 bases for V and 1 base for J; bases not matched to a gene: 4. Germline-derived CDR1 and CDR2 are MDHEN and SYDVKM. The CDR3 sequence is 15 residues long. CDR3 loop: CASSSPGQGSYEQYF. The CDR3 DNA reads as TGTGCCAGCAGTTCGCCGGGACAGGGGTCCTACGAGCAGTACTTC.

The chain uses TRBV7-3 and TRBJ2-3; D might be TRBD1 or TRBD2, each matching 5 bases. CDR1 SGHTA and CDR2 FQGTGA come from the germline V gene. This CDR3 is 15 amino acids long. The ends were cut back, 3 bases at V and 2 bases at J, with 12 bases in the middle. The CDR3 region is CASSFEGPSTDTQYF. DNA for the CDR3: TGTGCCAGCAGCTTTGAGGGGCCCTCCACAGATACGCAGTATTTT. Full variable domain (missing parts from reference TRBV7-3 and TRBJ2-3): GAGVSQTPSNKVTEKGKYVELRCDPISGHTALYWYRQSLGQGPEFLIYFQGTGAADDSGLPNDRFFAVRPEGSVSTLKIQRTERGDSAVYLCASSFEGPSTDTQYFGPGTRLTVL.

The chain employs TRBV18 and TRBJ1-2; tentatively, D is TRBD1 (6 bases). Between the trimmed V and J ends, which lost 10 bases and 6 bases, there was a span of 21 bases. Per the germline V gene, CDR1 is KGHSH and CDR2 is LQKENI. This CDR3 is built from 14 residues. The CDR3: CAIPEGVDGNGYTF. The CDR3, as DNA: TGTGCCATTCCGGAGGGGGTGGATGGTAATGGCTACACCTTC.

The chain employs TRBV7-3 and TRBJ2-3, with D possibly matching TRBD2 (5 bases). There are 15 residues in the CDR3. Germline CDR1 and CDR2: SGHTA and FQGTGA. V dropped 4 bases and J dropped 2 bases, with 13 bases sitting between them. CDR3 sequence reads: CASSSSSGPTDTQYF. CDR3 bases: TGTGCCAGCAGCTCATCCAGCGGCCCCACAGATACGCAGTATTTT.

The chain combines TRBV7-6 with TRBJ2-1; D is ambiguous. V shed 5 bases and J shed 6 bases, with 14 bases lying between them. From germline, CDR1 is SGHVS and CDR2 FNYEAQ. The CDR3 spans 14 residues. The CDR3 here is CASSPQSFVNEQFF. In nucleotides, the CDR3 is TGTGCCAGCAGCCCTCAGTCGTTTGTCAATGAGCAGTTCTTC.

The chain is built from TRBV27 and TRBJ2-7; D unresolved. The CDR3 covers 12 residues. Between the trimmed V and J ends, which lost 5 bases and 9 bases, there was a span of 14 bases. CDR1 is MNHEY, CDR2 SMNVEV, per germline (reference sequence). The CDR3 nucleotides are TGTGCCAGCAGTCTACCCTCGGATACGCAGTACTTC. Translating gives CASSLPSDTQYF.

CDR3 DNA: TGTGCCAGTAGTATAGATCTATTGAGGGGTGAAGCTTTCTTT. It specifies CASSIDLLRGEAFF. The gene calls are TRBV19 and TRBJ1-1, with D perhaps matching TRBD1 (5 bases). Trimming cost V 0 bases and J 7 bases, with 12 bases left between them. The CDR3 covers 14 residues. Germline V gene sequence: CDR1 LNHDA, CDR2 SQIVND (reference sequence).

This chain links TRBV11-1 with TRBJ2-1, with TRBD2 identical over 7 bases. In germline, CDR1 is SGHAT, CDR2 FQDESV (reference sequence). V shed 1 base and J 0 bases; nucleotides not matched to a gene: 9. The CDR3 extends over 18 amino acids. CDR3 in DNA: TGTGCCAGCAGCTTAGGCGGACTAGTTTTAAGCTCCTACAATGAGCAGTTCTTC. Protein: CASSLGGLVLSSYNEQFF.

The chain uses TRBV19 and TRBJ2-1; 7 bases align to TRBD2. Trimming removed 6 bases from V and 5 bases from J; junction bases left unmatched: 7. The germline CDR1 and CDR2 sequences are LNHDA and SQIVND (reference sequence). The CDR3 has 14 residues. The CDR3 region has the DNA TGTGCCAGTAGAATTGGCGGGGGTGACAATGAGCAGTTCTTC. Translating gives CASRIGGGDNEQFF.

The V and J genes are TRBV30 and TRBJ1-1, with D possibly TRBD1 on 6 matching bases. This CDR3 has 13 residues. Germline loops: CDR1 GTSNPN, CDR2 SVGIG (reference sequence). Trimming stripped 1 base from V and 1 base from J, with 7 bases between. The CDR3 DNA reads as TGTGCCTGGAGTGAAGGGGGGAACACTGAAGCTTTCTTT. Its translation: CAWSEGGNTEAFF.

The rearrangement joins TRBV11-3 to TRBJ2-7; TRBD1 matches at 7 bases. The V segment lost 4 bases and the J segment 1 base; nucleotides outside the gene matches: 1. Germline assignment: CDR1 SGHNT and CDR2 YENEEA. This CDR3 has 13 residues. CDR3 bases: TGTGCCAGCAGCTGGGACAGTTCCTACGAGCAGTACTTC. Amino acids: CASSWDSSYEQYF.

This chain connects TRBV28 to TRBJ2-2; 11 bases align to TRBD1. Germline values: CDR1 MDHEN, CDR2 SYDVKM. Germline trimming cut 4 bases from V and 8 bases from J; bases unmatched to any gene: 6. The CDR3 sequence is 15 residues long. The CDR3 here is CASSSGQGVGGELFF. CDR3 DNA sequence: TGTGCCAGCAGTTCGGGACAGGGGGTCGGGGGGGAGCTGTTTTTT.

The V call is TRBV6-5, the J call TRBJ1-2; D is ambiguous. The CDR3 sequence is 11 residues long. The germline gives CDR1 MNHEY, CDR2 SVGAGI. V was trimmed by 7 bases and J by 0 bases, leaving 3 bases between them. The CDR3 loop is CASKANYGYTF. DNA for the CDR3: TGTGCCAGCAAAGCTAACTATGGCTACACCTTC.